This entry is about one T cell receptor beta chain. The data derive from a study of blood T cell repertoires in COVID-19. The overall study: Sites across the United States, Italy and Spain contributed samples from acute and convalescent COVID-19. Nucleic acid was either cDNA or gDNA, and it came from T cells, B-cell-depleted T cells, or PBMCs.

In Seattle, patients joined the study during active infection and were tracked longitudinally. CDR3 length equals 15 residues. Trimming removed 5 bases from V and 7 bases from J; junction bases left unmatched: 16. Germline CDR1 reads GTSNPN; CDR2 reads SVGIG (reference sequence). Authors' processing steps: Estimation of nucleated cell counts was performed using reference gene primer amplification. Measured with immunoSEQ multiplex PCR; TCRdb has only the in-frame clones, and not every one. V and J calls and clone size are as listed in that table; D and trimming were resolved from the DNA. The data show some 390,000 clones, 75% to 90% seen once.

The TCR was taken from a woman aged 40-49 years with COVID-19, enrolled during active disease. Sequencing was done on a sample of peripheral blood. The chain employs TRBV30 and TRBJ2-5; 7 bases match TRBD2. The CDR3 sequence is CAWAFSAGPLPTQYF. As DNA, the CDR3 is TGTGCCTGGGCGTTTTCAGCGGGACCCCTACCGACCCAGTACTTC.